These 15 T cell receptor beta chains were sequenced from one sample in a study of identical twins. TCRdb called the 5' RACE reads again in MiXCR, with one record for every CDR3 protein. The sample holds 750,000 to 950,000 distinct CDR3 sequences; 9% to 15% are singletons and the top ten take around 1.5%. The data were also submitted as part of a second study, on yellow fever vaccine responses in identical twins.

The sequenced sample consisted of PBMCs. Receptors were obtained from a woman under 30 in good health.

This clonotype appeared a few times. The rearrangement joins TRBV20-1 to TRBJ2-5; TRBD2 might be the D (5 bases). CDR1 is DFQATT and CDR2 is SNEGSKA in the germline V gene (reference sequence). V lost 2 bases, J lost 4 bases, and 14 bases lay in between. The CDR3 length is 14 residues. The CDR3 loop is CSARYELAGETQYF. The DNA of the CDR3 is TGCAGTGCTAGATACGAGCTAGCCGGAGAGACCCAGTACTTC.

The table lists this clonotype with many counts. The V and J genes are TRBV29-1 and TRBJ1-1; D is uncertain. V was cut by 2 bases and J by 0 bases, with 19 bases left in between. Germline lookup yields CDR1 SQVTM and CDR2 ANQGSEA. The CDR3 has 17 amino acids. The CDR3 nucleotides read TGCAGCGTTGAATGGTGGCAGCCATACCCTATGAACACTGAAGCTTTCTTT. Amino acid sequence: CSVEWWQPYPMNTEAFF.

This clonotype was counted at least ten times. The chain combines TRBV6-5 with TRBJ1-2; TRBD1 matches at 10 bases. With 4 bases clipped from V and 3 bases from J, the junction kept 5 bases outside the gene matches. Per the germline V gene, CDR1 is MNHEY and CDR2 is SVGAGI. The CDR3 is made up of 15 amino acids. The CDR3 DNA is TGTGCCAGCAGTTGGGGACAGGGGATGGACTATGGCTACACCTTC. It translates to CASSWGQGMDYGYTF.

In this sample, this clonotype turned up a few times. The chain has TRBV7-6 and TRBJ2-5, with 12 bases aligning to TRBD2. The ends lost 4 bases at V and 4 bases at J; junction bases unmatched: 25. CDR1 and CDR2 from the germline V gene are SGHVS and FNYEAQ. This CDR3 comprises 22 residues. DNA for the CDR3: TGTGCCAGCAGCTCGATCATAGCGCCTGGACTAGCGGGGCCCTTGTCACTAGAGACCCAGTACTTC. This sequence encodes CASSSIIAPGLAGPLSLETQYF.

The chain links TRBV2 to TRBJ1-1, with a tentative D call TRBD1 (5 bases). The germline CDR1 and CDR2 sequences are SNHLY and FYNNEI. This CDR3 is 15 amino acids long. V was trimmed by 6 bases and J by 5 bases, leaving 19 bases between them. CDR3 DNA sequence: TGTGCCAGCAGGGGACGGACATCACGAGGGACTGAAGCTTTCTTT. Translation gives CASRGRTSRGTEAFF.

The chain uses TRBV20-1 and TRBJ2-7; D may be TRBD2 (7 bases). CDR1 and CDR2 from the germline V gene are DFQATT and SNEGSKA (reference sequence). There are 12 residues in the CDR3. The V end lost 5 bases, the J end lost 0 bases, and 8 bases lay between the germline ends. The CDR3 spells CSAGGASYEQYV. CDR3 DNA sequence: TGCAGTGCTGGGGGGGCCTCCTACGAGCAGTACGTC.

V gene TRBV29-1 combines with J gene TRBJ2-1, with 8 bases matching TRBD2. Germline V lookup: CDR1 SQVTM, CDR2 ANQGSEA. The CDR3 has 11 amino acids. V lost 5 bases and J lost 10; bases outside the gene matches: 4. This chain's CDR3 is CSVSRGGEQFF. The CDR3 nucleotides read TGCAGCGTTTCCCGGGGGGGAGAGCAGTTCTTC.

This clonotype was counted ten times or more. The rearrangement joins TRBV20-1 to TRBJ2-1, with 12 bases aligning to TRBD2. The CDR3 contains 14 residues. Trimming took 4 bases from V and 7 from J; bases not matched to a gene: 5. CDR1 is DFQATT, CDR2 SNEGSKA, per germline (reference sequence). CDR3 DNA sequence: TGCAGTGCTACCGGACTAGCGGGGCCAAATGAGCAGTTCTTC. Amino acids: CSATGLAGPNEQFF.

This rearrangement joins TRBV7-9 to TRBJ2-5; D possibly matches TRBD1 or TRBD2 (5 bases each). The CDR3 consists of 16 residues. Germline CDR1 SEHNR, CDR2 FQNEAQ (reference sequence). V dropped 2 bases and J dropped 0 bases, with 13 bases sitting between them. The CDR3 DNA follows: TGTGCCAGCAGCTTACCCGAGGGGCTGTACCAAGAGACCCAGTACTTC. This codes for CASSLPEGLYQETQYF.

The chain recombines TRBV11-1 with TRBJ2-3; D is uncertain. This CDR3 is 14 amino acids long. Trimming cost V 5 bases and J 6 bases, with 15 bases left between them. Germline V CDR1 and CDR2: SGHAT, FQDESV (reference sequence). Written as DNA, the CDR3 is TGTGCCAGCAGCAGTACAGCAACTCGGGATACGCAGTATTTT. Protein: CASSSTATRDTQYF. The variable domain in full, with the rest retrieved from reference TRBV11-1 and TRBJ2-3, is EAEVAQSPRYKITEKSQAVAFWCDPISGHATLYWYRQILGQGPELLVQFQDESVVDDSQLPKDRFSAERLKGVDSTLKIQPAELGDSAMYLCASSSTATRDTQYFGPGTRLTVL.

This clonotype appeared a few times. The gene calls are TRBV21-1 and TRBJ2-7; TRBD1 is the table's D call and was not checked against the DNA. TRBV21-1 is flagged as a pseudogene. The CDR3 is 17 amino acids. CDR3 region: CASSKDGSGQGAYEQYF. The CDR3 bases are TGTGCCAGCAGCAAGGATGGGTCGGGACAGGGCGCCTACGAGCAGTACTTC.

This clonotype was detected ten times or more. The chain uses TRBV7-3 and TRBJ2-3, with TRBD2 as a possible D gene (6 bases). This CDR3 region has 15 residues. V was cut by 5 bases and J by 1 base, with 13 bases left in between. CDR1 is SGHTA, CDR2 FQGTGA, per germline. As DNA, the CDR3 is TGTGCCAGCAGCCCGCGGGGCCTCCGCACAGATACGCAGTATTTT. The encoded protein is CASSPRGLRTDTQYF.

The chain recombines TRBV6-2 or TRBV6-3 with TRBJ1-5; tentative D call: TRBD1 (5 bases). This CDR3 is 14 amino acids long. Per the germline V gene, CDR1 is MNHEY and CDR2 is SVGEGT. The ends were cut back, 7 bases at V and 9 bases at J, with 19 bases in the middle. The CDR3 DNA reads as TGTGCCAGCACGGGGGTAGGGGTCGTAATGCCCCAGCATTTT. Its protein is CASTGVGVVMPQHF.

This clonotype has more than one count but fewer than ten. In DNA form, the CDR3 reads TGTGCCAGCAGCCAAGCTGGAATCGAGGACACGAACACCGGGGAGCTGTTTTTT. It translates to CASSQAGIEDTNTGELFF. This sequence joins TRBV3-1 and TRBJ2-2, with D possibly being TRBD1 (5 bases). CDR3 length: 18 residues. Trimming took 1 base from V and 0 from J, leaving 15 bases between them. The V gene's germline CDR1 is LGHDT and CDR2 YNNKEL (reference sequence).

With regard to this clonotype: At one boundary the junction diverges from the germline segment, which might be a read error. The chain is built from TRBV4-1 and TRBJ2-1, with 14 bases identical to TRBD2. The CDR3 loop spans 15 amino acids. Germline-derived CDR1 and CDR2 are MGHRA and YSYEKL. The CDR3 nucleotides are TGCGCCAGCAGATACCCCGGGACTAGCGGGAGTAATTTGGTCTTT. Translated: CASRYPGTSGSNLVF.